Given below is one T cell receptor (beta chain) in context. Its antigen is as yet unknown. Time point given: newly diagnosed GD, antithyroid drugs for less than 3 months. PBMC-extracted RNA yielded the TCR library. Diagnoses of Graves' disease were made by American Thyroid Association guidelines. The data stem from a study of regulatory T cells in long-lasting Graves disease. General study points: Rather than thyroid tissue, only peripheral blood underwent study.

The CDR3 consists of 18 residues. Germline V lookup: CDR1 SGHRS, CDR2 YFSETQ. With V trimmed by 5 bases and J by 2 bases, 12 bases remained unmatched. Library construction for TCR beta used iRepertoire HTBI primers and Arm-PCR of CDR3 regions. TCRdb independently ran MiXCR on the multiplex PCR reads; one entry per CDR3 protein. The sample lists approximately 460,000 distinct CDR3 sequences, about 17% occurring once. The same data also went into a second study, on T cells in Graves' hyperthyroidism and ophthalmopathy.

This specimen was peripheral blood mononuclear cells (PBMCs), taken at new diagnosis, from a patient treated with antithyroid drugs. This TCR was sampled from a woman in her thirties with Graves disease. The rearrangement joins TRBV5-1 to TRBJ2-1, with 11 bases matching TRBD2. The CDR3 is CASRKTFPSGRPYNEQFF. CDR3 bases: TGCGCCAGCAGGAAGACATTTCCTAGCGGGAGGCCCTACAATGAGCAGTTCTTC.